A single sample gave rise to the 29 T cell receptor beta chains below, sequenced in a study of blood T cells in healthy people across ages (dated by TCRdb to 2015 to 2017). Library prep was done by 5' RACE. Sequencing was carried out with an Illumina HiSeq 2500. A second PCR of about 6 to 11 cycles was performed with a sample-barcoded 5' primer and a J-beta primer mix. Using fastp at Q25 and MiXCR, TCRdb reprocessed the public reads and kept productive beta chains. A single entry per CDR3 protein holds the most common genes and DNA from its merged rows. The sample table holds about 1.5 million distinct CDR3 sequences, of which around 39% were seen once. 7.9% of the sample is in the top ten clones. Sequenced: blood. These receptors all come from a woman aged 18-29 years in good health.

The CDR3 region has the DNA TGTGCCAGCACCTCGAGGACCCCCGGGGCGCTCTATGGCTACACCTTC. Protein: CASTSRTPGALYGYTF. The chain uses TRBV12-3 or TRBV12-4 and TRBJ1-2, with TRBD1 as a possible D gene (5 bases). The CDR3 runs to 16 residues. Deletions cut 7 bases from V and 4 bases from J, with 22 bases between.

The chain links TRBV6-1 to TRBJ1-2; possible D gene TRBD1, 6 bases. The CDR3 extends over 14 amino acids. Germline V gene sequence: CDR1 MNHNS, CDR2 SASEGT. Trimming cost V 6 bases and J 1 base, with 12 bases left between them. As DNA, the CDR3 is TGTGCCAGCAGGGGGGCAGGAGTTAACTATGGCTACACCTTC. It translates to CASRGAGVNYGYTF.

A few counts support this clonotype. This chain links TRBV20-1 with TRBJ1-2; D is perhaps TRBD1 (5 bases). The CDR3 contains 13 residues. V lost 3 bases and J lost 2, with 10 bases in between. The germline V gene encodes CDR1 DFQATT and CDR2 SNEGSKA (reference sequence). The CDR3 bases are TGCAGTGCTAGCATCGGGACGAACTATGGCTACACCTTC. Encoded protein: CSASIGTNYGYTF.

This clonotype was observed a handful of times. This chain links TRBV4-2 with TRBJ1-2; 9 bases are shared with TRBD1. J gave up 7 bases and V 0 bases, and 12 bases lay outside the gene matches. This CDR3 spans 17 amino acids. The germline V gene encodes CDR1 LGHNA and CDR2 YNFKEQ. Here the CDR3 reads CASSQEVQGAGGGGYTF. In DNA form, the CDR3 reads TGTGCCAGCAGCCAAGAGGTACAGGGGGCCGGAGGAGGTGGCTACACCTTC.

This clonotype turned up a few times. The CDR3 DNA is TGTGCCAGCAGCTTAGTAGTTGGACGAGCACCTAGCTCCTACAATGAGCAGTTCTTC. It translates to CASSLVVGRAPSSYNEQFF. The rearrangement joins TRBV11-2 to TRBJ2-1; D remains unclear. Germline V gives CDR1 SGHAT, CDR2 FQNNGV. V gave up 1 base and J gave up 0 bases, with 19 bases separating them. The CDR3 covers 19 residues.

The rearrangement uses TRBV10-3 and TRBJ2-1, with 10 bases lining up with TRBD2. V shed 0 bases and J 0 bases; nucleotides not matched to a gene: 8. The CDR3 length is 19 residues. CDR1 ENHRY and CDR2 SYGVKD come from the germline V gene. CDR3 amino acids: CAISESGTSEAISYNEQFF. CDR3 sequence (DNA): TGTGCCATCAGTGAGTCAGGGACTAGCGAGGCAATCTCCTACAATGAGCAGTTCTTC.

Worth noting for this clonotype: Since a much larger clone is just one base distant, this may be a read error. The chain joins TRBV7-9 to TRBJ1-2; 8 bases line up with TRBD1. This CDR3 region has 13 residues. CDR1 and CDR2 from the germline V gene are SEHNR and FQNEAQ (reference sequence). The CDR3 DNA reads as TGTGCCAACAGCCCCGGGACAGGCGGCGGCTACACCTTC. It yields the protein CANSPGTGGGYTF.

The sample holds a few counts of this clonotype. The CDR3 loop reads CSARGLGTGWVGSYNEQFF. The CDR3, as DNA: TGCAGTGCTAGGGGACTCGGGACAGGGTGGGTCGGCTCCTACAATGAGCAGTTCTTC. The V call is TRBV20-1, the J call TRBJ2-1, with TRBD1 identical over 9 bases. Germline assignment: CDR1 DFQATT and CDR2 SNEGSKA (reference sequence). Trimming took 3 bases from V and 0 from J; bases not matched to a gene: 15. This CDR3 is 19 amino acids long.

This clonotype has just a few counts. V gene TRBV20-1 combines with J gene TRBJ1-2, with TRBD1 as a possible D gene (6 bases). Between the trimmed V and J ends, which lost 6 bases and 0 bases, there was a span of 20 bases. This CDR3 has 16 residues. Germline assignment: CDR1 DFQATT and CDR2 SNEGSKA (reference sequence). The CDR3 region is CSAPGAANSANYGYTF. As DNA, the CDR3 is TGCAGTGCGCCAGGGGCAGCCAATTCCGCTAACTATGGCTACACCTTC.

The V call is TRBV11-2, the J call TRBJ2-3, with 7 nucleotides matching TRBD1. V was pared by 2 bases and J by 2 bases, with 7 bases of the junction left unmatched. The CDR3 has 16 residues. Germline V gives CDR1 SGHAT, CDR2 FQNNGV. The CDR3 nucleotides read TGTGCCAGCAGCTTAAAGCCGGGACAGCCCACAGATACGCAGTATTTT. It codes for CASSLKPGQPTDTQYF.

The chain couples TRBV24-1 to TRBJ2-2; TRBD1 is a possible D gene (6 bases). There are 17 residues in the CDR3. Germline lookup yields CDR1 KGHDR and CDR2 SFDVKD. Between the trimmed V and J ends, which lost 6 bases and 5 bases, there was a span of 21 bases. The chain's CDR3 is CATSSSHRVGHTGELFF. CDR3 nucleotides: TGTGCCACCAGTTCCTCCCACAGGGTGGGCCATACCGGGGAGCTGTTTTTT.

The chain couples TRBV25-1 to TRBJ1-1, with 8 bases that match TRBD1. Germline V gives CDR1 MGHDK, CDR2 SYGVNS. The length of the CDR3 is 13 residues. V shed 8 bases, J shed 10 bases, and the junction held 12 bases outside the gene matches. CDR3 sequence reads: CASRDRTGIRAFF. The CDR3 DNA reads TGTGCCAGCCGGGACAGGACGGGGATTAGAGCTTTCTTT.

This clonotype showed up just a few times. The chain employs TRBV10-3 and TRBJ2-7, with a possible D match to TRBD2 (6 bases). CDR3 size: 14 residues. The germline V gene encodes CDR1 ENHRY and CDR2 SYGVKD. Trimming stripped 6 bases from V and 1 base from J, with 13 bases between. DNA for the CDR3: TGTGCCATCAGATCCGGGACTGAATCCTACGAGCAGTACTTC. Its translation: CAIRSGTESYEQYF.

V and J are TRBV29-1 and TRBJ2-1, with TRBD2 identical over 9 bases. After removal of 5 bases from V and 7 bases from J, the junction contained 6 bases not matched to a gene. CDR1 and CDR2 from the germline V gene are SQVTM and ANQGSEA. The CDR3 has 13 amino acids. In DNA form, the CDR3 reads TGCAGCGTTCCGGTAGCGGGAGATAATGAGCAGTTCTTC. Translated, it gives CSVPVAGDNEQFF.

V and J are TRBV20-1 and TRBJ2-5; perhaps D is TRBD1 or TRBD2 (5 bases each). Trimming pared 3 bases from V and 3 bases from J, leaving 14 bases between. CDR1 and CDR2 (germline): DFQATT, SNEGSKA (reference sequence). The CDR3 is 14 amino acids. CDR3 in DNA: TGCAGTGCTAGGCGGATGGGGGAAAAAGAGACCCAGTACTTC. Translation: CSARRMGEKETQYF.

J is TRBJ1-1 and V is TRBV7-9; D is perhaps TRBD1 (5 bases). The germline V gene has CDR1 SEHNR and CDR2 FQNEAQ (reference sequence). The CDR3 runs to 14 residues. The ends were cut back, 8 bases at V and 4 bases at J, with 17 bases in the middle. The CDR3 sequence is CASGTDPSGTEAFF. CDR3 in DNA: TGTGCCAGCGGGACGGATCCCTCGGGCACTGAAGCTTTCTTT. Supplemented by reference TRBV7-9 and TRBJ1-1, the full variable domain reads DTGVSQNPRHKITKRGQNVTFRCDPISEHNRLYWYRQTLGQGPEFLTYFQNEAQLEKSRLLSDRFSAERPKGSFSTLEIQRTEQGDSAMYLCASGTDPSGTEAFFGQGTRLTVV.

This sequence joins TRBV6-5 and TRBJ2-3; D ambiguous. This CDR3 is 14 amino acids long. V lost 6 bases and J lost 0, with 10 bases in between. CDR1 is MNHEY and CDR2 is SVGAGI in the germline V gene. The CDR3 bases are TGTGCCAGCAGCTCCCCCGGGAGCACAGATACGCAGTATTTT. This gives the protein CASSSPGSTDTQYF.

This clonotype was seen a handful of times. The V call is TRBV10-3, the J call TRBJ2-7; D is possibly TRBD1 (5 bases). With 4 bases removed from V and 7 bases from J, the gap between germline ends came to 14 bases. The V gene's germline CDR1 is ENHRY and CDR2 SYGVKD. This CDR3 has 13 residues. CDR3 in DNA: TGTGCCATCAGTGGGGGCGAACCGTGGGAGCAGTACTTC. Protein: CAISGGEPWEQYF.

V and J are TRBV6-4 and TRBJ2-2, with TRBD2 as a possible D gene (5 bases). The germline V and J ends were trimmed by 4 bases and 0 bases, with 9 bases remaining between them. Germline V gene lookup returns CDR1 MRHNA and CDR2 SNTAGT. The CDR3 sequence is 15 residues long. The CDR3: CASSAHGTNTGELFF. The CDR3 DNA follows: TGTGCCAGCAGTGCACACGGGACGAACACCGGGGAGCTGTTTTTT.

The chain is built from TRBV10-3 and TRBJ2-6; D gene unclear. The V end lost 3 bases, the J end lost 4 bases, and 10 bases lay between the germline ends. The germline gives CDR1 ENHRY, CDR2 SYGVKD. The CDR3 is made up of 15 amino acids. For the CDR3, the DNA is TGTGCCATCAGTGAAGGGCCGAGGGGGGCCAACGTCCTGACTTTC. Protein product: CAISEGPRGANVLTF.

This chain uses TRBV14 with TRBJ2-7, with TRBD2 matching 7 bases. The length of the CDR3 is 15 residues. CDR1 and CDR2 (germline): SGHDN, FVKESK. V was clipped by 0 bases and J by 3 bases; unmatched bases: 5. This chain's CDR3 is CASSQDPGTIYEQYF. The CDR3 bases are TGTGCCAGCAGCCAAGATCCGGGGACTATCTACGAGCAGTACTTC.

The rearrangement links TRBV5-1 to TRBJ2-1, with D perhaps TRBD1 or TRBD2 (5 bases each). The V gene lost 4 bases and the J gene lost 0 bases, with 14 bases spanning the gap. There are 16 residues in the CDR3. Germline V gene lookup returns CDR1 SGHRS and CDR2 YFSETQ. The CDR3 here is CASSVDPGSSYNEQFF. For the CDR3, the DNA is TGCGCCAGCAGCGTGGATCCAGGGAGCTCCTACAATGAGCAGTTCTTC.

In this sample, this clonotype turned up a few times. This sequence joins TRBV7-9 and TRBJ2-1, with D tentatively TRBD1 (5 bases). The V end was cut by 1 base, the J end by 5 bases, with 9 bases between. This CDR3 has 14 amino acids. Looked up from germline, CDR1 is SEHNR and CDR2 is FQNEAQ (reference sequence). In DNA, the CDR3 is TGTGCCAGCAGCTTAGGACTGACAGACAATGAGCAGTTCTTC. This gives the protein CASSLGLTDNEQFF. Drawing the rest from reference TRBV7-9 and TRBJ2-1, the complete variable domain is DTGVSQNPRHKITKRGQNVTFRCDPISEHNRLYWYRQTLGQGPEFLTYFQNEAQLEKSRLLSDRFSAERPKGSFSTLEIQRTEQGDSAMYLCASSLGLTDNEQFFGPGTRLTVL.

This clonotype was observed a handful of times. This chain joins TRBV6-5 and TRBJ1-5; D is undetermined. The germline gives CDR1 MNHEY, CDR2 SVGAGI. The CDR3 has 11 residues. The V and J ends lost 6 bases and 5 bases respectively, with 5 bases between them. In DNA, the CDR3 is TGTGCCAGCAGCCCTCATCAGCCCCAGCATTTT. Protein: CASSPHQPQHF.

The chain uses TRBV5-1 and TRBJ2-6; TRBD1 might be the D (6 bases). This CDR3 is 18 amino acids long. Between the trimmed V and J ends, which lost 4 bases and 0 bases, there was a span of 17 bases. CDR1 is SGHRS, CDR2 YFSETQ, per germline. CDR3 DNA: TGCGCCAGCAGCGCATCCGGGACACCGATCTCTGGGGCCAACGTCCTGACTTTC. Its translation is CASSASGTPISGANVLTF.

This chain connects TRBV12-3 or TRBV12-4 to TRBJ2-3, with 14 bases identical to TRBD2. Trimming removed 3 bases from V and 11 bases from J; junction bases left unmatched: 4. The CDR3 extends over 14 amino acids. The CDR3 region is CASSLGLAGVRQYF. CDR3 DNA sequence: TGTGCCAGCAGTTTGGGACTAGCGGGAGTACGGCAGTATTTT.

This clonotype was detected once. This sequence joins TRBV10-3 and TRBJ2-3; 9 bases are a match to TRBD2. V lost 2 bases, J lost 0 bases, and 6 bases stayed unmatched. Germline CDR1 and CDR2: ENHRY and SYGVKD. The CDR3 is 17 amino acids. The CDR3 spells CAISEGGLASSTDTQYF. CDR3 sequence (DNA): TGTGCCATCAGTGAGGGGGGACTAGCTTCTAGCACAGATACGCAGTATTTT.

As for this clonotype: It may be a read error: a sequence one base away is much more abundant. The chain couples TRBV29-1 to TRBJ2-7; 7 bases are a match to TRBD2. Germline V lookup: CDR1 SQVTM, CDR2 ANQGSEA. CDR3 size: 15 residues. This CDR3 is CNVEVFSGFAYEQYF. In nucleotides, the CDR3 is TGCAACGTTGAGGTCTTTAGCGGGTTTGCCTACGAGCAGTACTTC.

This chain links TRBV9 with TRBJ2-2; D is possibly TRBD2 (6 bases). The germline V gene has CDR1 SGDLS and CDR2 YYNGEE. The V gene lost 3 bases and the J gene lost 3 bases, with 12 bases spanning the gap. The CDR3 contains 15 residues. CDR3 coding DNA: TGTGCCAGCAGCGAACGGGACTGGGACACCGGGGAGCTGTTTTTT. It encodes CASSERDWDTGELFF.